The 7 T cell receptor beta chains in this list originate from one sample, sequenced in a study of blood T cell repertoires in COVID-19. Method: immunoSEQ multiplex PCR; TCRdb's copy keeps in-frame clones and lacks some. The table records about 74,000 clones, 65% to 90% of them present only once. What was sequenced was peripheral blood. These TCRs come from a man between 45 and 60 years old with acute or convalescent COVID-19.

Here the CDR3 DNA reads TGTGCCAGCAGTCCCAGGGCGGGGGGCTACAATGAGCAGTTCTTC. Translated, it gives CASSPRAGGYNEQFF. The chain carries TRBV2 and TRBJ2-1; 8 positions match TRBD2. The CDR3 totals 15 residues. V dropped 5 bases and J dropped 3; count of bases not matched to a gene: 6. From germline, CDR1 is SNHLY and CDR2 FYNNEI.

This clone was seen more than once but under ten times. The CDR3 bases are TGCAGTGCTCGTGACAGGGGGCTTGGCTACACCTTC. This encodes CSARDRGLGYTF. V usage is TRBV20-1 and J usage is TRBJ1-2; TRBD1 matches 10 bases. The CDR3 loop spans 12 amino acids. V dropped 5 bases and J dropped 7; count of bases not matched to a gene: 4. Germline CDR1 reads DFQATT; CDR2 reads SNEGSKA (reference sequence).

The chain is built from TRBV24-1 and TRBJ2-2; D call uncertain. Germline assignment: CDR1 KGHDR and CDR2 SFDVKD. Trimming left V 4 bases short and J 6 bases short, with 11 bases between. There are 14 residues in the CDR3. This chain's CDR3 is CATSDPTSSGELFF. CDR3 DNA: TGTGCCACCAGTGACCCGACATCCTCCGGGGAGCTGTTTTTT.

CDR3 residues: CASSLAWTGTTDTQYF. In nucleotides, the CDR3 is TGCGCCAGCAGCTTGGCCTGGACAGGCACCACAGATACGCAGTATTTT. V usage is TRBV5-1 and J usage is TRBJ2-3; 7 nucleotides line up with TRBD1. The germline gives CDR1 SGHRS, CDR2 YFSETQ. Unmatched junction bases numbered 6, after V lost 0 bases and J lost 2 bases. The CDR3 consists of 16 residues.

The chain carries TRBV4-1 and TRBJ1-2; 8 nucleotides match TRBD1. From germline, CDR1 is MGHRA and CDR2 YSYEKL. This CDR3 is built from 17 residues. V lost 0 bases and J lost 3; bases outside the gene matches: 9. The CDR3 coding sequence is TGCGCCAGCAGCCAAGAATGGTTCAGGGGGCGCGACTATGGCTACACCTTC. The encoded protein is CASSQEWFRGRDYGYTF.

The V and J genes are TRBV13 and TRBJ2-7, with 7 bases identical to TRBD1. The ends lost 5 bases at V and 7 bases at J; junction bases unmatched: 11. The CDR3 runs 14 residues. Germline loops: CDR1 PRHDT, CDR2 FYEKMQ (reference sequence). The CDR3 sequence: CASSEGTALGEQYV. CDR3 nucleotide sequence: TGTGCCAGCAGCGAAGGGACAGCTCTAGGAGAGCAGTACGTC.

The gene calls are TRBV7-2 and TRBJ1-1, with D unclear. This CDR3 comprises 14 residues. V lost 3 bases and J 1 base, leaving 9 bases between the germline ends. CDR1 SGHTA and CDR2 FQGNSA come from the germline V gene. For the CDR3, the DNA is TGTGCCAGCAGCTTGTACGAGGGGAACACTGAAGCTTTCTTT. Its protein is CASSLYEGNTEAFF.